Sequencing of this TCR beta chain was carried out in a study of OX40 agonist ivuxolimab in advanced cancers. On the study more broadly: Patients treated during dose escalation were battling hepatocellular carcinoma, melanoma, renal cell or head and neck cancer. The study, taken as a whole, reports: CD4+ and CD8+ blood T cells expanded clonally by week 6 at 0.1 to 3.0 mg/kg. The study found that CD8+ T cells averaged more expanded clones than CD4+. Some nonresponders likewise displayed low normalized T-cell clonal expansion.

In regard to this clone: Its antigen remains unidentified.

The CDR3 totals 13 residues. CDR1 and CDR2 (germline): SGHRS, YFSETQ. V dropped 4 bases and J dropped 6 bases, with 12 bases sitting between them. TCRdb keeps only in-frame clones here, not all; method: immunoSEQ multiplex PCR. The sample lists tens of thousands of clones, around 94% occurring once. This chain connects TRBV5-1 to TRBJ2-3; D ambiguous. The starting material was CD4+ or CD8+ T cells sorted from blood, obtained in a trial of the OX40 agonist ivuxolimab. The clonotype comes from an adult with an advanced solid tumor such as melanoma, head and neck, liver or kidney cancer. The CDR3 sequence is CASSPRQQDTQYF. Here the CDR3 DNA reads TGCGCCAGCAGCCCTAGACAACAGGATACGCAGTATTTT.